These 27 T cell receptor beta chains share one sample of origin, sequenced in a study of blood T cells in healthy people across ages. Using a J-beta primer mix together with a sample-barcoded 5' primer, a second PCR was run for about 7 to 12 cycles. TCRdb analysed the 5' RACE reads with MiXCR anew, one entry per CDR3 protein. The sample lists about 680,000 distinct CDR3 sequences; 45% to 50% were seen once. Sequenced input: blood. These receptors were collected from a woman aged 55-70 years in good health.

This chain links TRBV24-1 with TRBJ1-1, with 7 positions matching TRBD1. V shed 10 bases and J 1 base; nucleotides not matched to a gene: 8. Germline V lookup: CDR1 KGHDR, CDR2 SFDVKD. This CDR3 spans 14 amino acids. Written as DNA, the CDR3 is TGTGCCACTAGAGCACAGGGGCCGAACACTGAAGCTTTCTTT. It specifies CATRAQGPNTEAFF.

The sample holds a few counts of this clonotype. The chain joins TRBV7-9 to TRBJ2-7, with 11 positions matching TRBD2. The end of the DNA fits TRBJ2-5 better, so the J call may be wrong. The CDR3 covers 17 residues. Germline CDR1 and CDR2: SEHNR and FQNEAQ (reference sequence). The CDR3 region has the DNA TGTGCCAGCAGCTTATGGGCCACTAGCGGGAGTGGGGAGACCCAGTACTTC. Translation gives CASSLWATSGSGETQYF.

This clonotype was counted at least ten times. V and J are TRBV29-1 and TRBJ2-1, with D perhaps TRBD2 (5 bases). Trimming took 0 bases from V and 4 from J, leaving 13 bases between them. Germline lookup yields CDR1 SQVTM and CDR2 ANQGSEA. The CDR3 is 15 amino acids. The DNA of the CDR3 is TGCAGCGTTGAAGAGTGGGCTAGCAGATACAATGAGCAGTTCTTC. Its protein product is CSVEEWASRYNEQFF.

This chain joins TRBV27 and TRBJ2-1; possible D gene TRBD1, 6 bases. The germline V and J ends were trimmed by 3 bases and 10 bases, with 19 bases remaining between them. Germline V lookup: CDR1 MNHEY, CDR2 SMNVEV (reference sequence). The CDR3 is made up of 15 amino acids. This CDR3 reads CASSFMGALAGEQFF. Written as DNA, the CDR3 is TGTGCCAGCAGTTTCATGGGGGCCCTCGCGGGCGAGCAGTTCTTC.

The chain has TRBV6-2 or TRBV6-3 and TRBJ2-7; 7 nucleotides align to TRBD2. Trimming took 4 bases from V and 2 from J; bases not matched to a gene: 8. The CDR3 runs to 15 residues. The germline CDR1 and CDR2 sequences are MNHEY and SVGEGT. Here the CDR3 DNA reads TGTGCCAGCAGTTCCGCCGGCGGGGGAACCTACGAGCAGTACTTC. This encodes CASSSAGGGTYEQYF.

The chain is built from TRBV7-2 and TRBJ2-7; D perhaps matches TRBD1 (5 bases). Trimming removed 3 bases from V and 4 bases from J, with 10 bases in between. CDR3 length: 13 amino acids. Germline CDR1 SGHTA, CDR2 FQGNSA. The CDR3 DNA reads TGTGCCAGCAGCTTGAACAGGCAATACGAGCAGTACTTC. This encodes CASSLNRQYEQYF.

The sample holds a few counts of this clonotype. The rearrangement uses TRBV7-9 and TRBJ1-4, with TRBD1 matching over 8 bases. CDR1 is SEHNR and CDR2 is FQNEAQ in the germline V gene (reference sequence). CDR3 length equals 15 residues. Germline trimming cut 5 bases from V and 5 bases from J; bases unmatched to any gene: 7. The CDR3 sequence is CASSGGQGPNEKLFF. CDR3 bases: TGTGCCAGCAGCGGAGGACAGGGTCCCAATGAAAAACTGTTTTTT.

The V gene is TRBV7-2, the J gene TRBJ2-1, with D perhaps being TRBD1 or TRBD2 (5 bases each). There are 14 residues in the CDR3. CDR1 SGHTA and CDR2 FQGNSA come from the germline V gene. The V and J ends lost 3 bases and 8 bases respectively, with 14 bases between them. This CDR3 is CASSFPGRVDEQFF. The CDR3 DNA reads TGTGCCAGCAGCTTTCCGGGACGAGTGGATGAGCAGTTCTTC.

The rearrangement links TRBV7-9 to TRBJ2-1; D possibly corresponds to TRBD1 (6 bases). Germline assignment: CDR1 SEHNR and CDR2 FQNEAQ (reference sequence). CDR3 length equals 10 residues. Trimming shortened V by 10 bases and J by 12 bases, and 13 bases separated the two germline ends. The CDR3 DNA reads as TGTGCCACCACAGGGATTGGGCAGTTCTTC. Amino acids: CATTGIGQFF.

The J gene is TRBJ2-1, the V gene TRBV24-1, with 7 positions matching TRBD2. The ends lost 7 bases at V and 5 bases at J; junction bases unmatched: 10. Germline lookup yields CDR1 KGHDR and CDR2 SFDVKD. The CDR3 has 15 residues. The CDR3 region is CATRSGAVRDNEQFF. The CDR3 nucleotides read TGTGCCACCAGAAGCGGGGCGGTGAGAGACAATGAGCAGTTCTTC.

The chain combines TRBV30 with TRBJ2-5; TRBD1 agrees at 7 bases. This CDR3 has 16 amino acids. Germline assignment: CDR1 GTSNPN and CDR2 SVGIG (reference sequence). V trimming: 3 bases; J trimming: 3 bases; junction bases outside the gene matches: 13. Written as DNA, the CDR3 is TGTGCCTGGAGGGGTCGCCGGGACAGACTTAAAGAGACCCAGTACTTC. It encodes CAWRGRRDRLKETQYF.

J is TRBJ1-2 and V is TRBV28; D ambiguous. Trimming took off 5 bases at V and 0 bases at J, with 7 bases between the two ends. The CDR3 sequence is 13 residues long. Germline CDR1 reads MDHEN; CDR2 reads SYDVKM. The CDR3 DNA reads TGTGCCAGCAGTGAGACAACTAACTATGGCTACACCTTC. Residues: CASSETTNYGYTF.

The J gene is TRBJ2-3, the V gene TRBV29-1, with 8 bases aligning to TRBD2. V shed 3 bases and J 2 bases; nucleotides not matched to a gene: 4. The length of the CDR3 is 14 residues. CDR1 is SQVTM, CDR2 ANQGSEA, per germline. CDR3 residues: CSVDTSGSTDTQYF. For the CDR3, the DNA is TGCAGCGTTGATACTAGCGGATCCACAGATACGCAGTATTTT.

This clonotype was seen only a few times. The gene calls are TRBV5-1 and TRBJ2-1, with D unclear. The CDR3 has 13 amino acids. V lost 0 bases to trimming and J lost 7 bases, with 8 bases between them. Per the germline V gene, CDR1 is SGHRS and CDR2 is YFSETQ. The CDR3, as DNA: TGCGCCAGCAGCTTGGGTACCCAGAATGAGCAGTTCTTC. As protein: CASSLGTQNEQFF.

V and J are TRBV29-1 and TRBJ2-1; tentatively, D is TRBD2 (5 bases). Germline CDR1 SQVTM, CDR2 ANQGSEA. Trimming shortened V by 4 bases and J by 12 bases, and 16 bases separated the two germline ends. CDR3 length: 12 residues. In DNA, the CDR3 is TGCAGCGTTGGGGAGCGCTCTTGGTTGCAGTTCTTC. This gives the protein CSVGERSWLQFF.

This clonotype was detected ten times or more. The rearrangement joins TRBV20-1 to TRBJ2-5, with TRBD2 matching 8 bases. The CDR3 loop spans 14 amino acids. CDR1 and CDR2 (germline): DFQATT, SNEGSKA (reference sequence). The trim removed 3 bases at V and 4 bases at J, leaving 7 bases unmatched. Here the CDR3 reads CSASGRANIETQYF. In DNA, the CDR3 is TGCAGTGCTAGCGGGAGGGCCAACATAGAGACCCAGTACTTC.

The V call is TRBV6-1, the J call TRBJ2-5, with 10 nucleotides matching TRBD1. The J call is uncertain, as TRBJ2-7 better fits the DNA end. Germline V gene sequence: CDR1 MNHNS, CDR2 SASEGT. The CDR3 covers 14 residues. The CDR3 bases are TGTGCCAGCAAGTCTGGGACAGGGGAGTACGAGCAGTACTTC. Its translation: CASKSGTGEYEQYF.

J is TRBJ2-7 and V is TRBV20-1, with TRBD2 matching 9 bases. The J call could be wrong; TRBJ2-5 is a better fit for the DNA end. CDR3 length: 16 amino acids. In germline, CDR1 is DFQATT, CDR2 SNEGSKA (reference sequence). CDR3 nucleotides: TGCAGTGCTAGACCCCAAGCGGGAGGTCCCCGGGGGACCCAGTACTTC. Protein sequence: CSARPQAGGPRGTQYF.

The chain has TRBV14 and TRBJ1-1; TRBD1 might be the D (6 bases). The CDR3 spans 13 residues. Germline assignment: CDR1 SGHDN and CDR2 FVKESK. Trimming stripped 4 bases from V and 6 bases from J, with 12 bases between. CDR3 nucleotides: TGTGCCAGCAGCCTCATATCAGGGGCTGAAGCTTTCTTT. Its protein product is CASSLISGAEAFF.

This clonotype showed up just a few times. This chain uses TRBV9 with TRBJ2-2; 7 bases match TRBD1. The V gene end was trimmed by 4 bases and the J gene end by 6 bases; junction bases not matched to a gene: 3. Germline CDR1 reads SGDLS; CDR2 reads YYNGEE. The CDR3 runs 13 residues. The DNA for the CDR3 is TGTGCCAGCAGCTCGACAGGGTCCGGGGAGCTGTTTTTT. Its protein is CASSSTGSGELFF.

With regard to this clonotype: The junction departs from germline at one end; a sequencing error may be responsible. The chain links TRBV5-1 to TRBJ1-2; 7 bases are shared with TRBD1. The CDR3 covers 15 residues. CDR1 is SGHRS, CDR2 YFSETQ, per germline. CDR3 DNA sequence: TGCGCCAGCAGCTCCGGGACAGCGAAATCCTATGGCTACATCTTC. Amino acids: CASSSGTAKSYGYIF. Supplemented by reference TRBV5-1 and TRBJ1-2, the full variable domain reads KAGVTQTPRYLIKTRGQQVTLSCSPISGHRSVSWYQQTPGQGLQFLFEYFSETQRNKGNFPGRFSGRQFSNSRSEMNVSTLELGDSALYLCASSSGTAKSYGYIFGSGTRLTVV.

The genes are TRBV20-1 and TRBJ2-5; 14 nucleotides line up with TRBD2. This CDR3 region has 16 residues. After removal of 1 base from V and 7 bases from J, the junction contained 8 bases not matched to a gene. CDR1 and CDR2 from the germline V gene are DFQATT and SNEGSKA (reference sequence). CDR3 DNA: TGCAGTGCTAGAGGCGGGACTAGCGGGAGCTTTGTGACCCAGTACTTC. Its protein is CSARGGTSGSFVTQYF.

This clonotype was seen a handful of times. The chain combines TRBV6-1 with TRBJ2-1; no clear D gene. The V gene lost 4 bases and the J gene lost 10 bases, with 8 bases spanning the gap. Looked up from germline, CDR1 is MNHNS and CDR2 is SASEGT. The CDR3 sequence is 11 residues long. Here the CDR3 DNA reads TGTGCCAGCAGTGGTATCGGGGAGCAGTTCTTC. Protein sequence: CASSGIGEQFF.

The J gene is TRBJ2-6, the V gene TRBV12-3 or TRBV12-4; possible D gene TRBD2, 6 bases. This CDR3 contains 16 residues. The V end lost 5 bases, the J end lost 0 bases, and 11 bases lay between the germline ends. The chain's CDR3 is CASSRRALSGANVLTF. CDR3 nucleotides: TGTGCCAGCAGTCGGAGGGCGCTCTCTGGGGCCAACGTCCTGACTTTC.

The CDR3, as DNA: TGTGCCAGCAGCCAAGCCGGATCCGGGAGGGCCAGAGAGACCCAGTACTTC. It encodes CASSQAGSGRARETQYF. The rearrangement uses TRBV14 and TRBJ2-5, with 8 nucleotides matching TRBD2. With V trimmed by 1 base and J by 4 bases, 11 bases remained unmatched. CDR3 length equals 17 residues. The germline V gene encodes CDR1 SGHDN and CDR2 FVKESK.

The chain is built from TRBV6-1 and TRBJ1-1, with a possible D match to TRBD1 (6 bases). This CDR3 is 13 amino acids long. V shed 7 bases and J shed 5 bases, with 14 bases lying between them. Germline assignment: CDR1 MNHNS and CDR2 SASEGT. CDR3 sequence reads: CASIWGRVTEAFF. CDR3 nucleotides: TGTGCCAGCATTTGGGGGCGGGTAACTGAAGCTTTCTTT.

V gene TRBV15 combines with J gene TRBJ2-1, with 12 bases matching TRBD2. V was pared by 3 bases and J by 6 bases, with 3 bases of the junction left unmatched. The CDR3 extends over 15 amino acids. From germline, CDR1 is LNHNV and CDR2 YYDKDF (reference sequence). CDR3 in DNA: TGTGCCACCAGCAGTGGACTAGCGGGAATCAATGAGCAGTTCTTC. The encoded protein is CATSSGLAGINEQFF.